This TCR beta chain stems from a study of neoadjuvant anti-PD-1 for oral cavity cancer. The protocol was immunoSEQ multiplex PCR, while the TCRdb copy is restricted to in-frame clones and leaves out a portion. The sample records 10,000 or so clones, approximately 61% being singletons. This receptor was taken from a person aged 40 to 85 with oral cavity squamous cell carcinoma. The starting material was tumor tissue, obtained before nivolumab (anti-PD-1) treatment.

For the CDR3, the DNA is TGCGCCAGCAGCCTCGAGTCGAATCAGCCCCAGCATTTT. Amino acids: CASSLESNQPQHF. The rearrangement joins TRBV4-1 to TRBJ1-5; D is unresolved. V shed 4 bases and J shed 4 bases, with 8 bases lying between them. Germline-derived CDR1 and CDR2 are MGHRA and YSYEKL. There are 13 residues in the CDR3.